This record looks at one TCR beta chain sequence and its context. Its antigen remains unidentified. No qualities accompany the bases; no much larger clone lies one base away. This entry is derived from a study of naive and memory T cell subsets (dated 2017 in TCRdb). At the level of the whole study: The figure summarizing the skin biopsy and whole blood samples listed about 10 blood donors, 7 tuberculin skin test biopsies and 3 saline control biopsies. Usually PCR2 was run as a SYBR Green qPCR and stopped at a set threshold, although low-input samples could use end-point PCR (about 6 cycles) instead. As previously described, skin biopsies were taken from tuberculin skin test sites or from saline-injected control sites and processed for RNA extraction.

The investigation overall reported the following: The higher numbers of TCRs at tuberculin skin test sites were interpreted as T cell infiltration of a delayed type IV hypersensitivity reaction. The paper did not give details on skin biopsy collection and RNA processing but referred to earlier studies for those details. TCR sequences were reportedly recovered from both skin biopsy types, with far more TCRs at tuberculin skin test sites. The RNA-based method was acknowledged to be potentially sensitive to changes in TCR transcripts with T cell activation and differentiation.

Trimming takes 5 bases from V and 11 bases from J, and the germline ends sit 13 bases apart. CDR1 and CDR2, per the germline V gene, are SGHTA and FQGNSA. The CDR3 runs 13 amino acids, cysteine and phenylalanine included. Only the CDR3 DNA stays, 39 bases, in frame from base 1. The sample's treatment or condition, from its label and the paper: skin biopsy from PPD injection site in Mantoux-positive individual. The study reported a robust and sensitive protocol to amplify, sequence and analyze TCRs, based on 3' ligation of a UMI-containing oligonucleotide to TCR cDNA. In individuals with a positive Mantoux test, tuberculin skin test biopsies were taken from sites that had been injected with PPD. Before reverse transcription, total RNA that had not been cell sorted was treated with RQ1 DNase, with a target input of roughly 1 to 1,100 ng. Libraries were prepared from skin biopsies and whole blood to test how robust the pipeline was in samples where T cells are a minority population.

The protocol used for the library was UMI-ligation and nested PCR. The ligated cDNA was amplified in four rounds of PCR with nested alpha and beta constant region primers together with the SP2 primer. For the blood and skin samples, TCR RNA was reverse transcribed with SuperScript IV using primers for the alpha and beta constant regions. Using T4 RNA ligase 1, an oligonucleotide carrying both the Illumina SP2 primer and a UMI was ligated onto the 3' end of the cDNA. The 12-nucleotide UMI consisted of two random hexamers with an eight-base spacer between the hexamers to prevent hairpin formation. From the second PCR onward, the TCR alpha and beta chain libraries were handled separately, and dual indexing was used for multiplexing. After pooling, the indexed libraries were analyzed by capillary electrophoresis and sequenced on either an Illumina MiSeq or NextSeq. PhiX DNA at about 5-7% was spiked into libraries to increase base diversity and improve cluster recognition. As for the original processing: Demultiplexor took UMIs from read 2, joined the UMIs to the TCR sequence from read 1, and separated reads according to sample indices. V and J genes and V-J junctions were identified by Decombinator, and each TCR was assigned a five-part identifier that included V and J deletions. Collapsinator used UMIs to correct sequencing errors and PCR amplification heterogeneity, producing a UMI-based abundance for each TCR. Identifiers were converted to nucleotide sequence by CDR3Translator and translated to amino acids, and CDR3 regions were extracted on the basis of terminal motifs. Error-corrected alpha and beta TCR counts from blood and skin were compared after normalization to input RNA amount. TCRdb reprocessing: public reads trimmed at Q25 with fastp, clones called with MiXCR, in-frame beta chains kept. Rows with one shared CDR3 protein collapse into an entry with the most common genes and DNA. The V and J calls were determined by TCRdb, not by the authors. Here the sample has under 35,000 distinct CDR3 sequences; 5.5% to 7.5% occur a single time. Clones ranked in the top ten supply approximately 2.8% of the sample.

The sequence links TRBV7-2 to TRBJ1-6; too little of a D gene remains to name it. This receptor was identified in an adult in good health. The source was skin, collected from a tuberculin skin test site. The CDR3 reads as follows: CASSPRTLPPLHF. The sequenced DNA: TGTGCCAGCAGCCCTAGGACCCTTCCACCCCTCCACTTT.